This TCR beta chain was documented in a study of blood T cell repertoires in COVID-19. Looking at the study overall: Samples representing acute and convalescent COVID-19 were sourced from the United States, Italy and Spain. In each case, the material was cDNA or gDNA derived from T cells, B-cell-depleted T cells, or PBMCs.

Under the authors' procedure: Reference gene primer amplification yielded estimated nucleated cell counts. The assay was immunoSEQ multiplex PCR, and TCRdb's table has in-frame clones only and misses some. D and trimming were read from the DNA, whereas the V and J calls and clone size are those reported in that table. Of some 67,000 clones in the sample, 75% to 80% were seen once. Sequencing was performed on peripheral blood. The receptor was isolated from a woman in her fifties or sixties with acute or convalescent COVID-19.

The DNA for the CDR3 is TGCGCCAGCAGCCATCCCGGACAGACAGCTAACTATGGCTACACCTTC. Residues: CASSHPGQTANYGYTF. The chain combines TRBV4-1 with TRBJ1-2, with a tentative D call TRBD1 (6 bases). Germline V gene lookup returns CDR1 MGHRA and CDR2 YSYEKL. Trimming removed 3 bases from V and 0 bases from J, with 14 bases in between. CDR3 length: 16 residues.